This entry concerns a single TCR beta chain. This sample is part of a study of blood T cell repertoires in COVID-19. Method: immunoSEQ multiplex PCR; TCRdb's copy keeps in-frame clones and lacks some. The sample records approximately 230,000 clones, around 86% being singletons. What the recovered Cohort 3 donors had was two negative PCRs, clearance, or symptom resolution. The clonotype comes from a man aged 18 to 30 who had recovered from COVID-19. The specimen was PBMCs or T cells enriched from blood (not recorded which).

The DNA of the CDR3 is TGTGCCAGCAGCAAAGCCTCAAGTCGGAAGGGGGGGGTGGAGACCCAGTACTTC. Protein product: CASSKASSRKGGVETQYF. This sequence joins TRBV21-1 and TRBJ2-5; the DNA was not compared with TRBD2, the D call given in the table. TRBV21-1 is classified as a pseudogene. The CDR3 runs 18 residues.